Listed here are 25 T cell receptor beta chains from one sample, sequenced in a study of T cell repertoires in cytomegalovirus infection. TCRdb passed the reads through MiXCR, listing each CDR3 protein once. The repertoire has 400,000 to 550,000 distinct CDR3 sequences, about 11% of them found once; the top ten carry about a tenth. Input material: PBMCs. The source of these receptors is a human donor in good health (CMV status not recorded). Some clones in this sample may be carry-over from other donors' samples.

At least ten counts were recorded for this clonotype. The CDR3 DNA reads as TGTGCCAGCAGCTTAGTGGGCCGGTGGACAGATACGCAGTATTTT. Protein product: CASSLVGRWTDTQYF. The V call is TRBV7-9, the J call TRBJ2-3; no clear D gene. Trimming left V 1 base short and J 3 bases short, with 11 bases between. There are 15 residues in the CDR3. CDR1 and CDR2 from the germline V gene are SEHNR and FQNEAQ (reference sequence). Using reference TRBV7-9 and TRBJ2-3 for the parts outside the CDR3, the full variable domain is DTGVSQNPRHKITKRGQNVTFRCDPISEHNRLYWYRQTLGQGPEFLTYFQNEAQLEKSRLLSDRFSAERPKGSFSTLEIQRTEQGDSAMYLCASSLVGRWTDTQYFGPGTRLTVL.

The V and J genes are TRBV13 and TRBJ1-2; a weak D match, TRBD1 (5 bases). The germline CDR1 and CDR2 sequences are PRHDT and FYEKMQ (reference sequence). This CDR3 is built from 15 residues. Trimming removed 2 bases at V and 6 bases at J, with 16 bases between. The chain's CDR3 is CASSLFPGRGDGYTF. The CDR3 bases are TGTGCCAGCAGCTTATTCCCAGGGAGAGGAGATGGCTACACCTTC.

This clonotype was recorded at least ten times. The chain has TRBV7-9 and TRBJ2-1; no reliable D call. Germline assignment: CDR1 SEHNR and CDR2 FQNEAQ (reference sequence). The CDR3 has 15 residues. The germline V and J ends were trimmed by 5 bases and 3 bases, with 14 bases remaining between them. The CDR3 loop reads CASSPTLTYYNEQFF. The CDR3 bases are TGTGCCAGCAGCCCGACCCTAACATACTACAATGAGCAGTTCTTC.

The sample holds one count of this clonotype. The rearrangement links TRBV3-1 to TRBJ2-7; TRBD2 aligns across 7 bases. Trimming took 4 bases from V and 6 from J; bases not matched to a gene: 15. Per germline, CDR1 LGHDT and CDR2 YNNKEL (reference sequence). The CDR3 length is 16 residues. The CDR3 bases are TGTGCCAGCAGCCCACTATTAGGCGGGAGAGTCCGCGAGCAGTACTTC. Encoded protein: CASSPLLGGRVREQYF.

This clonotype was observed many times. V gene TRBV7-2 combines with J gene TRBJ2-2; 9 bases are a match to TRBD2. The V segment lost 3 bases and the J segment 4 bases; nucleotides outside the gene matches: 3. This CDR3 has 15 amino acids. Germline V CDR1 and CDR2: SGHTA, FQGNSA. As DNA, the CDR3 is TGTGCCAGCAGCTTTAGCGGGAGTAGCACCGGGGAGCTGTTTTTT. Translated, it gives CASSFSGSSTGELFF.

CDR3 coding DNA: TGTGCTAGTGGGTCGGGGACTTTCTCCGAGCAGTACTTC. Amino acids: CASGSGTFSEQYF. The rearrangement uses TRBV12-5 and TRBJ2-7; the D gene is possibly TRBD2 (6 bases). Germline loops: CDR1 LGHNT, CDR2 FRNRAP. The CDR3 has 13 residues. The germline V and J ends were trimmed by 6 bases and 6 bases, with 15 bases remaining between them. The full variable domain, its missing parts supplied by reference TRBV12-5 and TRBJ2-7, is DARVTQTPRHKVTEMGQEVTMRCQPILGHNTVFWYRQTMMQGLELLAYFRNRAPLDDSGMPKDRFSAEMPDATLATLKIQPSEPRDSAVYFCASGSGTFSEQYFGPGTRLTVT.

This clonotype was observed many times. The genes are TRBV2 and TRBJ2-7; 8 nucleotides line up with TRBD1. Germline lookup yields CDR1 SNHLY and CDR2 FYNNEI. J gave up 4 bases and V 6 bases, and 8 bases lay outside the gene matches. This CDR3 has 14 amino acids. CDR3 DNA: TGTGCCAGCAGGGGACAGGAAGGTAGATACGAGCAGTACTTC. Its protein product is CASRGQEGRYEQYF.

In this sample, this clonotype turned up a few times. The J gene is TRBJ1-2, the V gene TRBV19, with D maybe TRBD1 (5 bases). V was pared by 3 bases and J by 4 bases, with 15 bases between. Germline V gene sequence: CDR1 LNHDA, CDR2 SQIVND (reference sequence). The CDR3 covers 15 residues. Here the CDR3 DNA reads TGTGCCAGTAGTATCACAGGCTCAGCCCCCTATGGCTACACCTTC. Amino acids: CASSITGSAPYGYTF.

Many counts were recorded for this clonotype. V gene TRBV2 combines with J gene TRBJ1-2; no definite D call. Germline CDR1 SNHLY, CDR2 FYNNEI. V shed 7 bases and J shed 8 bases, with 14 bases lying between them. The CDR3 consists of 12 residues. In DNA, the CDR3 is TGTGCCAGCACGAGCGAGTTTGGAGGCTACACCTTC. Residues: CASTSEFGGYTF.

This clonotype appeared many times. The chain carries TRBV5-1 and TRBJ2-3; 13 bases align to TRBD2. This CDR3 region has 17 residues. The V segment lost 5 bases and the J segment 1 base; nucleotides outside the gene matches: 7. Germline V gene sequence: CDR1 SGHRS, CDR2 YFSETQ. This CDR3 is CASRLAGGPGGTDTQYF. For the CDR3, the DNA is TGCGCCAGCAGACTAGCGGGGGGGCCCGGGGGCACAGATACGCAGTATTTT.

This clonotype was seen a few times. The CDR3 sequence is CSARDTASNYGYTF. The DNA for the CDR3 is TGCAGTGCTAGAGATACAGCATCCAACTATGGCTACACCTTC. The chain recombines TRBV20-1 with TRBJ1-2; D uncertain. The V gene's germline CDR1 is DFQATT and CDR2 SNEGSKA (reference sequence). V lost 0 bases to trimming and J lost 2 bases, with 10 bases between them. This CDR3 spans 14 amino acids.

This clonotype was counted many times. The J gene is TRBJ1-1, the V gene TRBV7-9, with 7 nucleotides matching TRBD1. V trimming: 5 bases; J trimming: 5 bases; junction bases outside the gene matches: 8. In germline, CDR1 is SEHNR, CDR2 FQNEAQ (reference sequence). The CDR3 has 14 amino acids. The CDR3 region has the DNA TGTGCCAGCAGCCGCAGACAGGGTGGTACTGAAGCTTTCTTT. Translated, it gives CASSRRQGGTEAFF.

In this sample, this clonotype turned up many times. The rearrangement uses TRBV20-1 and TRBJ2-5; tentatively, D is TRBD1 (5 bases). The CDR3 extends over 17 amino acids. Germline values: CDR1 DFQATT, CDR2 SNEGSKA (reference sequence). Trimming removed 2 bases from V and 5 bases from J, with 24 bases in between. The CDR3 loop is CSARPRHSVRAGETQYF. CDR3 bases: TGCAGTGCTAGACCCAGACACTCTGTTCGGGCAGGGGAGACCCAGTACTTC.

The genes are TRBV30 and TRBJ1-1; the D is unclear. V was trimmed by 5 bases and J by 0 bases, leaving 7 bases between them. The V gene's germline CDR1 is GTSNPN and CDR2 SVGIG (reference sequence). CDR3 length: 12 amino acids. CDR3 DNA: TGTGCCTGGGAAAGGGTGAACACTGAAGCTTTCTTT. Translated: CAWERVNTEAFF.

This clonotype was counted once. A junction end diverges from the germline sequence, so it may reflect a read error. The chain recombines TRBV12-5 with TRBJ2-1; D may be TRBD1 (6 bases). CDR1 LGHNT and CDR2 FRNRAP come from the germline V gene. The CDR3 has 16 amino acids. The chain's CDR3 is CTSGPGQLSSYNEQFF. CDR3 sequence (DNA): TGTACTAGTGGACCAGGACAGTTAAGCTCCTACAATGAGCAGTTCTTC. Together with reference TRBV12-5 and TRBJ2-1, the CDR3 gives the full variable domain: DARVTQTPRHKVTEMGQEVTMRCQPILGHNTVFWYRQTMMQGLELLAYFRNRAPLDDSGMPKDRFSAEMPDATLATLKIQPSEPRDSAVYFCTSGPGQLSSYNEQFFGPGTRLTVL.

With respect to this clonotype: A clone one base away is much larger, so this may be a read error. The J gene is TRBJ2-4, the V gene TRBV13; D not certain. With 2 bases removed from V and 2 bases from J, the gap between germline ends came to 1 base. There are 12 residues in the CDR3. CDR1 is PRHDT, CDR2 FYEKMQ, per germline (reference sequence). The CDR3 is CASSLPKNIQYF. DNA for the CDR3: TGTGCCAGCAGCTTACCCAAAAACATTCAGTACTTC.

There are a few counts of this clonotype. The chain uses TRBV18 and TRBJ1-5, with D maybe TRBD1 (6 bases). V was shortened by 1 base and J by 3 bases, with 10 bases between the two germline ends. CDR1 is KGHSH, CDR2 LQKENI, per germline. This CDR3 has 15 amino acids. As DNA, the CDR3 is TGTGCCAGCTCACCACAAGCAGGGGACAATCAGCCCCAGCATTTT. As protein: CASSPQAGDNQPQHF. The complete variable domain, with remaining parts taken from reference TRBV18 and TRBJ1-5, reads NAGVMQNPRHLVRRRGQEARLRCSPMKGHSHVYWYRQLPEEGLKFMVYLQKENIIDESGMPKERFSAEFPKEGPSILRIQQVVRGDSAAYFCASSPQAGDNQPQHFGDGTRLSIL.

Many counts were recorded for this clonotype. V usage is TRBV2 and J usage is TRBJ2-7; D uncertain. Trimming removed 8 bases from V and 2 bases from J, with 22 bases in between. The CDR3 spans 16 residues. Germline V gene sequence: CDR1 SNHLY, CDR2 FYNNEI. The CDR3 DNA reads as TGTGCCAGCCTTCTTTCTTGGGCGGAAAACACCTACGAGCAGTACTTC. Translated: CASLLSWAENTYEQYF.

The rearrangement uses TRBV5-1 and TRBJ2-7; unclear D gene. V lost 3 bases and J lost 3, with 16 bases in between. This CDR3 region has 15 residues. Germline assignment: CDR1 SGHRS and CDR2 YFSETQ. In DNA, the CDR3 is TGCGCCAGCAGCTCCGACCAGCCAGCCTACTACGAGCAGTACTTC. It specifies CASSSDQPAYYEQYF.

This clonotype came up many times. The chain uses TRBV6-5 and TRBJ1-5; D is perhaps TRBD1 (6 bases). The germline CDR1 and CDR2 sequences are MNHEY and SVGAGI. Trimming removed 10 bases from V and 4 bases from J, with 17 bases in between. The CDR3 totals 14 residues. The CDR3 nucleotides are TGTGCCACCGCCCGGGACACCGAAAATCAGCCCCAGCATTTT. Residues: CATARDTENQPQHF.

This clonotype was found many times. The genes are TRBV23-1 and TRBJ2-1; the D is unclear. Being an ORF, TRBV23-1 has a function that is uncertain. This CDR3 has 14 amino acids. V was clipped by 0 bases and J by 5 bases, with 8 bases between them. The CDR3 DNA reads as TGCGCCAGCAGTCAATCACACACAGACAATGAGCAGTTCTTC. This codes for CASSQSHTDNEQFF.

This clonotype was found a few times. The rearrangement uses TRBV2 and TRBJ2-6; TRBD1 matches at 8 bases. This CDR3 spans 15 amino acids. Germline assignment: CDR1 SNHLY and CDR2 FYNNEI. V dropped 10 bases and J dropped 4; count of bases not matched to a gene: 9. For the CDR3, the DNA is TGTGCCACCCTGGACAGGGAGTACGGGGCCAACGTCCTGACTTTC. Amino acids: CATLDREYGANVLTF.

The chain carries TRBV7-9 and TRBJ2-6; 8 bases are shared with TRBD1. This CDR3 contains 18 residues. Trimming took 5 bases from V and 0 from J; bases not matched to a gene: 9. Germline V gives CDR1 SEHNR, CDR2 FQNEAQ (reference sequence). The CDR3 here is CASSPQTGAISGANVLTF. As DNA, the CDR3 is TGTGCCAGCAGCCCCCAGACAGGGGCCATCTCTGGGGCCAACGTCCTGACTTTC.

This clonotype was seen many times. The chain couples TRBV28 to TRBJ2-7; TRBD1 agrees at 9 bases. CDR1 and CDR2 from the germline V gene are MDHEN and SYDVKM. The length of the CDR3 is 15 residues. V dropped 7 bases and J dropped 1; count of bases not matched to a gene: 8. CDR3: CASTIAGTGSYEQYF. The CDR3 DNA sequence: TGTGCCAGCACCATCGCCGGGACAGGGTCCTACGAGCAGTACTTC.

This clonotype was seen repeatedly, ten times or more. V and J are TRBV7-6 and TRBJ1-5, with 9 bases fitting TRBD1. The CDR3 contains 15 residues. Germline loops: CDR1 SGHVS, CDR2 FNYEAQ. With V trimmed by 5 bases and J by 9 bases, 11 bases remained unmatched. CDR3 residues: CASSPSGTGMGPQHF. CDR3 DNA sequence: TGTGCCAGCAGCCCGTCCGGGACAGGGATGGGGCCCCAGCATTTT.